One and the same sample provided the 13 T cell receptor beta chains below, sequenced in a study of tumor and adjacent non-tumor tissue in lung cancer. A modified ARM-PCR protocol with three rounds of nested PCR amplified TCRbeta. Using its own MiXCR run on the multiplex PCR reads, TCRdb lists one record per CDR3 protein. Here the sample spans tens of thousands of distinct CDR3 sequences, about three fifths being singletons. This sample's RNA came from whole unsorted tissue. The sequenced sample was lung tumor tissue. These receptors were obtained from a middle-aged man with non-small cell lung cancer.

Regarding this clonotype: Here the CDR3 omits its conserved ending phenylalanine or tryptophan, so a read error is the likely source. The V call is TRBV11-3, the J call TRBJ1-2; tentative D call: TRBD1 (5 bases). Trimming stripped 11 bases from V and 7 bases from J, with 14 bases between. Germline CDR1 SGHNT, CDR2 YENEEA. The CDR3 is 11 amino acids. CDR3 bases: TGTGCCCGACATGGGGCACGTGGCTACACCCTC. Residues: CARHGARGYTL.

The chain joins TRBV29-1 to TRBJ2-5; D unclear. Trimming removed 8 bases from V and 5 bases from J, with 24 bases in between. Germline assignment: CDR1 SQVTM and CDR2 ANQGSEA. This CDR3 has 15 amino acids. CDR3 sequence (DNA): TGCAGCAGTGGGCGGTCTAGAGAGAGCCGGGAGACCCAGTACTTC. Amino acid sequence: CSSGRSRESRETQYF.

By proportion, this clonotype is medium-sized (0.01 to 0.1%). This chain links TRBV11-2 with TRBJ1-6, with no clear D. The CDR3 length is 14 residues. V was cut by 5 bases and J by 7 bases, with 12 bases left in between. Germline-derived CDR1 and CDR2 are SGHAT and FQNNGV. The CDR3 DNA reads as TGTGCCAGCAGCCGCGGACCGGGGAATTCACCCCTCCACTTT. It specifies CASSRGPGNSPLHF.

Details on this clonotype: The junction departs from the called germline gene at one end, perhaps through a read error. The rearrangement uses TRBV10-3 and TRBJ2-3; D gene ambiguous. From germline, CDR1 is ENHRY and CDR2 SYGVKD. The CDR3 extends over 15 amino acids. CDR3 amino acids: CAISGLLIYTDTQYF. Here the CDR3 DNA reads TGTGCCATCAGTGGGCTACTTATTTACACAGATACGCAATATTTT.

As regards this clonotype: The junction departs from germline at one end; a sequencing error may be responsible. The V and J genes are TRBV5-5 and TRBJ1-4; the D is unclear. Per the germline V gene, CDR1 is SGHKS and CDR2 is YYEKEE (reference sequence). The CDR3 runs to 13 residues. The CDR3 DNA sequence: TGTGCCAGCAGTGCTCAGAGAAATGAAGAACTGTTTTTC. This translates into CASSAQRNEELFF.

Concerning this clonotype: A clone one base away is much larger, so this may be a read error. The chain is built from TRBV6-1 and TRBJ2-7, with D possibly matching TRBD2 (6 bases). CDR1 and CDR2 (germline): MNHNS, SASEGT. The CDR3 length is 14 residues. The V and J ends lost 8 bases and 3 bases respectively, with 17 bases between them. CDR3 region: CASRPGGELYEQYF. CDR3 in DNA: TGTGCCAGCCGTCCTGGAGGGGAGCTCTACGAGCAGTACTTC.

The V gene is TRBV28, the J gene TRBJ1-2; D gene uncertain. Trimming left V 6 bases short and J 0 bases short, with 5 bases between. The CDR3 is 12 residues long. Germline V gene lookup returns CDR1 MDHEN and CDR2 SYDVKM. Written as DNA, the CDR3 is TGTGCCAGCAGCTTTTCTAACTATGGCTACACCTTC. Its translation: CASSFSNYGYTF.

On this clonotype itself: As the CDR3 is not closed by the conserved phenylalanine or tryptophan, this likely results from a read error. The chain has TRBV11-2 and TRBJ2-5; 9 positions match TRBD1. This CDR3 comprises 15 residues. CDR1 is SGHAT, CDR2 FQNNGV, per germline. V gave up 6 bases and J gave up 5 bases; unmatched junction bases: 10. CDR3 DNA sequence: TGTGCCAGCAGTAACCACAGGGGGCGCTGGGAGACCCAGTACATC. Its protein is CASSNHRGRWETQYI.

This chain links TRBV11-2 with TRBJ1-6; no clear D. The germline V gene has CDR1 SGHAT and CDR2 FQNNGV. The CDR3 extends over 13 amino acids. V was shortened by 3 bases and J by 7 bases, with 7 bases between the two germline ends. Here the CDR3 reads CASSFTPNSPLHF. The CDR3 DNA is TGTGCCAGCAGCTTCACACCCAATTCACCCCTCCACTTT. Full variable domain (remainder filled in from reference TRBV11-2 and TRBJ1-6): EAGVAQSPRYKIIEKRQSVAFWCNPISGHATLYWYQQILGQGPKLLIQFQNNGVVDDSQLPKDRFSAERLKGVDSTLKIQPAKLEDSAVYLCASSFTPNSPLHFGNGTRLTVT.

The rearrangement joins TRBV28 to TRBJ1-5, with D unclear. CDR3 size: 12 residues. Trimming pared 7 bases from V and 9 bases from J, leaving 13 bases between. Germline CDR1 and CDR2: MDHEN and SYDVKM. The CDR3 sequence: CASTAPRGPQHF. Here the CDR3 DNA reads TGTGCCAGCACCGCCCCGCGGGGGCCCCAGCATTTT. Looking up the rest from reference TRBV28 and TRBJ1-5 gives the full variable domain: DVKVTQSSRYLVKRTGEKVFLECVQDMDHENMFWYRQDPGLGLRLIYFSYDVKMKEKGDIPEGYSVSREKKERFSLILESASTNQTSMYLCASTAPRGPQHFGDGTRLSIL.

The chain has TRBV11-1 and TRBJ1-1; D remains unclear. From germline, CDR1 is SGHAT and CDR2 FQDESV (reference sequence). The CDR3 totals 13 residues. Trimming cost V 10 bases and J 5 bases, with 17 bases left between them. CDR3 sequence reads: CAISLFADTEAFF. The CDR3 coding sequence is TGTGCCATCAGTTTATTCGCGGATACTGAAGCTTTCTTT.

Concerning this clonotype: One end of the junction varies from germline; a read error may be responsible. CDR3: CVSSYTHLAGEQYF. In DNA form, the CDR3 reads TGTGTCAGCAGTTATACCCACCTCGCAGGGGAGCAATACTTC. V and J are TRBV6-6 and TRBJ2-7; TRBD1 is a possible D gene (6 bases). The CDR3 loop spans 14 amino acids. CDR1 is MNHNY and CDR2 is SVGAGI in the germline V gene (reference sequence).

About this clonotype: Germline and junction disagree at one end, which may indicate a read error. In DNA, the CDR3 is TGTGCCAGCAGCTTCGGACACTTCACACAAGAGACCCATTACTTC. This gives the protein CASSFGHFTQETHYF. The chain links TRBV5-6 to TRBJ2-5, with D maybe TRBD1 (5 bases). This CDR3 has 15 residues. The germline V gene has CDR1 SGHDT and CDR2 YYEEEE.